This record concerns one TCR beta chain sequence. The sample is drawn from a study of memory CD4+ T cells and cytomegalovirus serostatus. Produced via immunoSEQ multiplex PCR; TCRdb's table is partial and in-frame only. The data hold 40,000 to 45,000 clones, with about 76% observed a single time. The germline V gene encodes CDR1 SGHDN and CDR2 FVKESK. With 5 bases removed from V and 1 base from J, the gap between germline ends came to 11 bases. The length of the CDR3 is 14 residues. Single viable CD3+CD4+CD8-CD45RO+ cells were sorted as the memory CD4+ T cells. The TCR was taken from an adult in good health and CMV-seronegative. This chain joins TRBV14 and TRBJ2-5; weak D call: TRBD2 (6 bases). Sequenced input: memory CD4+ T cells from blood. The CDR3 loop reads CASSRLEGQETQYF. CDR3 nucleotide sequence: TGTGCCAGCAGCAGACTAGAGGGCCAAGAGACCCAGTACTTC.